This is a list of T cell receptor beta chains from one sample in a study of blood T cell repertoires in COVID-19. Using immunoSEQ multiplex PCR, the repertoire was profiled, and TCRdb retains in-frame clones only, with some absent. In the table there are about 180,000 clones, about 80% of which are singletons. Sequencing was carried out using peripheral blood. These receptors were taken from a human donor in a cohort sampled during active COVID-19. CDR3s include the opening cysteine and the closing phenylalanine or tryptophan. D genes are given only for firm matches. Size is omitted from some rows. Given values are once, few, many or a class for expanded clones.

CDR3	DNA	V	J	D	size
CASRLTYEQYF	TGCGCCAGCAGACTAACCTACGAGCAGTACTTC	TRBV10-1	TRBJ2-7	NA	NA
CASSPRQGIYEQYF	TGTGCCAGCAGTCCGAGACAGGGGATCTACGAGCAGTACTTC	TRBV27	TRBJ2-7	TRBD1	NA
CASSLDRSNYGYTF	TGTGCCAGCAGCCTGGACAGGAGTAACTATGGCTACACCTTC	TRBV5-4	TRBJ1-2	TRBD1	NA
CASSQGRNEQFF	TGTGCCAGCAGTCAGGGTAGGAATGAGCAGTTCTTC	TRBV28	TRBJ2-1	NA	NA
CASSLSDSYEQYF	TGTGCCAGCAGTTTAAGCGACAGCTACGAGCAGTACTTC	TRBV27	TRBJ2-7	NA	NA
CASRTTGTASNQPQHF	TGTGCCAGCAGGACTACCGGGACAGCTAGCAATCAGCCCCAGCATTTT	TRBV28	TRBJ1-5	TRBD1	NA
CASSLSSVNTGELFF	TGTGCTAGCAGCCTCTCTAGCGTCAACACCGGGGAGCTGTTTTTT	TRBV7-7	TRBJ2-2	NA	NA
CASRTSGQGGRNEQFF	TGTGCCAGCAGAACATCGGGACAGGGGGGTCGTAATGAGCAGTTCTTC	TRBV7-9	TRBJ2-1	TRBD1	NA
CASSFAGVYEQYF	TGTGCCAGCAGCTTTGCGGGGGTATACGAGCAGTACTTC	TRBV5-5	TRBJ2-7	TRBD2	once
CASSPASGTGGYEQYF	TGTGCCAGCAGTCCCGCCTCCGGGACAGGGGGCTACGAGCAGTACTTC	TRBV27	TRBJ2-7	TRBD1	NA
CASSHQQGPGGYTF	TGTGCCAGCAGCCACCAACAGGGGCCGGGTGGCTACACCTTC	TRBV3-1/TRBV3-2	TRBJ1-2	TRBD1	few
CASSWGGPEEMYEQYF	TGTGCCAGCAGCTGGGGGGGGCCCGAGGAGATGTACGAGCAGTACTTC	TRBV7-6	TRBJ2-7	NA	NA
CASSQELVGYEQYF	TGCGCCAGCAGCCAAGAGCTAGTAGGCTACGAGCAGTACTTC	TRBV4-3	TRBJ2-7	NA	NA
CASSYSQGWNTEAFF	TGTGCCAGCAGTTACTCCCAGGGGTGGAACACTGAAGCTTTCTTT	TRBV6-2/TRBV6-3	TRBJ1-1	NA	NA
CASSWGQGNSPLHF	TGTGCCAGCAGCTGGGGACAGGGTAATTCACCCCTCCACTTT	TRBV5-4	TRBJ1-6	TRBD1	few
CASSRTRYEKLFF	TGTGCCAGCAGCCGTACCCGGTATGAAAAACTGTTTTTT	TRBV11-2	TRBJ1-4	NA	NA
CASSLGLAGGADTQYF	TGTGCCAGCAGCTTAGGGCTAGCGGGGGGCGCAGATACGCAGTATTTT	TRBV7-2	TRBJ2-3	TRBD2	NA
CASSSGRTEAFF	TGTGCCAGCAGTTCAGGCAGGACTGAAGCTTTCTTT	TRBV28	TRBJ1-1	NA	NA
CASSPRQGFNEQFF	TGCGCCAGCAGCCCCCGACAGGGGTTCAATGAGCAGTTCTTC	TRBV5-1	TRBJ2-1	TRBD1	NA
CASSHPGFNEKLFF	TGTGCCAGCAGCCACCCGGGGTTCAATGAAAAACTGTTTTTT	TRBV3-1/TRBV3-2	TRBJ1-4	NA	once
CASSESILAGGRGYEQYF	TGCGCCAGCAGTGAGTCGATACTAGCGGGGGGACGAGGCTACGAGCAGTACTTC	TRBV10-1	TRBJ2-7	TRBD2	NA
CASRAQGGYGYTF	TGTGCCAGCAGAGCACAGGGCGGCTATGGCTACACCTTC	TRBV6-5	TRBJ1-2	NA	few
CASKSSRGNLAKNIQYF	TGTGCCAGCAAGTCCTCGAGGGGGAACCTAGCCAAAAACATTCAGTACTTC	TRBV21-1	TRBJ2-4	NA	NA
CASSQGGGNEAFF	TGTGCCAGCAGCCAAGGGGGGGGAAATGAAGCTTTCTTT	TRBV3-1/TRBV3-2	TRBJ1-1	NA	once
CASAHGATNEKLFF	TGCGCCAGCGCCCACGGGGCAACTAATGAAAAACTGTTTTTT	TRBV5-1	TRBJ1-4	NA	NA
CASSPSGTASTDTQYF	TGTGCCAGCAGCCCCTCCGGGACAGCTAGCACAGATACGCAGTATTTT	TRBV9	TRBJ2-3	TRBD1	NA